This TCR beta chain was identified in a study of blood T cell repertoires in COVID-19. Sequenced by immunoSEQ multiplex PCR; TCRdb stores in-frame clones only, minus some. Of about 430,000 clones listed, 70% to 90% are singletons. This CDR3 is built from 12 residues. Trimming cost V 6 bases and J 5 bases, with 9 bases left between them. From germline, CDR1 is MDHEN and CDR2 SYDVKM. Material: PBMCs or T cells enriched from blood (not recorded which). This receptor was identified in a young woman who had been exposed to COVID-19. This chain joins TRBV28 and TRBJ2-3; no definite D call. CDR3 sequence (DNA): TGTGCCAGCAGGCTTACAGAAGATACGCAGTATTTT. This encodes CASRLTEDTQYF.